This T cell receptor beta chain was retrieved from a study of T-cell reconstitution after alpha-beta-depleted transplantation in children. The study's findings and limits: The study reportedly traced alpha-beta T cells about two months after transplant to several hundred expanded graft clones. Surviving recipient T cells and thymic progenitors produced the high day-60 TCRbeta diversity seen in some patients.

V was clipped by 5 bases and J by 6 bases, with 14 bases between them. The germline V gene encodes CDR1 SQVTM and CDR2 ANQGSEA. CDR3 length: 13 residues. Preparation of the TCRbeta library used unique molecular identifiers. Each CDR3 protein is one row after TCRdb ran MiXCR on the PCR reads. The sample has about 240,000 distinct CDR3 sequences, about 25% seen once. The table lists this clonotype with many counts. What it recognizes is unknown. The receptor's source is a girl aged 2-10 years with Fanconi anemia, due to receive a stem cell transplant. The specimen comprised PBMCs, sampled before TCRalphabeta/CD19-depleted stem cell transplant. This rearrangement joins TRBV29-1 to TRBJ2-1; D is unresolved. CDR3 loop: CSVTAGMLNEQFF. For the CDR3, the DNA is TGCAGCGTTACGGCAGGTATGCTCAATGAGCAGTTCTTC.